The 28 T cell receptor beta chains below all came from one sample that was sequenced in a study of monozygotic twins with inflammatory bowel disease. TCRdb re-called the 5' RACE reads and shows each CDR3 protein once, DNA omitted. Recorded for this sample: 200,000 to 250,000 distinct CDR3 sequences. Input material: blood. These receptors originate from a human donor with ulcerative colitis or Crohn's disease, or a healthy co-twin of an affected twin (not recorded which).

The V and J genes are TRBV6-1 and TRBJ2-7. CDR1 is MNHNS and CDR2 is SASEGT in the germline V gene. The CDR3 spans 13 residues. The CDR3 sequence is CASSEVVRNEQYF.

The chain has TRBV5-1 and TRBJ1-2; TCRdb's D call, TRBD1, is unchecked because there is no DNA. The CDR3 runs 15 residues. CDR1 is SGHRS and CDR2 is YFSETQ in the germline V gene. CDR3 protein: CASSRDTDPRYGYTF. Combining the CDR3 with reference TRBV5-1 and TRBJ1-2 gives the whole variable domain KAGVTQTPRYLIKTRGQQVTLSCSPISGHRSVSWYQQTPGQGLQFLFEYFSETQRNKGNFPGRFSGRQFSNSRSEMNVSTLELGDSALYLCASSRDTDPRYGYTFGSGTRLTVV.

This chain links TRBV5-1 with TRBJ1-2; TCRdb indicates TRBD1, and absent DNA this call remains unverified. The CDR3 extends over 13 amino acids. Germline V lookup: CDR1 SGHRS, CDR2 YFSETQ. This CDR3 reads CASSRGGGYGYTF.

The CDR3 loop reads CAISVREDSEQFF. The genes are TRBV10-3 and TRBJ2-1; without DNA, the TCRdb call of TRBD2 cannot be checked. Germline values: CDR1 ENHRY, CDR2 SYGVKD. This CDR3 contains 13 residues.

The CDR3 spells CAIRGSGGIERNYYEQYF. V and J are TRBV10-3 and TRBJ2-7; TCRdb proposes TRBD2, but this gene call is untestable without DNA. The CDR3 sequence is 18 residues long. Germline-derived CDR1 and CDR2 are ENHRY and SYGVKD.

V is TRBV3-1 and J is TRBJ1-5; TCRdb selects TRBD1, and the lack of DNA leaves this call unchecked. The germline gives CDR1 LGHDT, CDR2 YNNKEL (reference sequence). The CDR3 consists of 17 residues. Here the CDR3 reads CASSQGGAGGLYQPQHF.

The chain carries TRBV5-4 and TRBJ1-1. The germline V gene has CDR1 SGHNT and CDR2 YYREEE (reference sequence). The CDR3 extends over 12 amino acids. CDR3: CASSKLNTEAFF.

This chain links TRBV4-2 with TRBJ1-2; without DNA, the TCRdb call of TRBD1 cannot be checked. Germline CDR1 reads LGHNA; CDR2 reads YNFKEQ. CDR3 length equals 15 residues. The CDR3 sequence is CASSQDAGMNYGYTF.

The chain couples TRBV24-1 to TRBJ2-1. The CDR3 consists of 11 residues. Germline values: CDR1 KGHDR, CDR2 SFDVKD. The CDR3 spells CATETYNEQFF.

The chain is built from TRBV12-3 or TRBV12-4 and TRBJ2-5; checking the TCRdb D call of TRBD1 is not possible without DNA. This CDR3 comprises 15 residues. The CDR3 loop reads CASSFMGGSSETQYF.

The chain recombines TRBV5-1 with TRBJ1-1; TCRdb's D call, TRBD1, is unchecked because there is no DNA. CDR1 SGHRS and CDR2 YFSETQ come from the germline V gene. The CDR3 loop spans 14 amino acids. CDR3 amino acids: CASSISGVSTEAFF.

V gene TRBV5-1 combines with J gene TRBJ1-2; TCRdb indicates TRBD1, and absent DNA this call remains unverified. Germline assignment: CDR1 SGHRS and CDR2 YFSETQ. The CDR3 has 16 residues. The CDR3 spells CASSPPETGSLYGYTF.

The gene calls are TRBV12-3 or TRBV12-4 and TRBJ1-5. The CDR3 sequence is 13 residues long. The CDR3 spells CASSRDFNQPQHF.

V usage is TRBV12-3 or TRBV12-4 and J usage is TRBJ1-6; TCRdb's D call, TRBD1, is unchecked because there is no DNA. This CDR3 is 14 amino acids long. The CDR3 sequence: CASSPGGPGSPLHF.

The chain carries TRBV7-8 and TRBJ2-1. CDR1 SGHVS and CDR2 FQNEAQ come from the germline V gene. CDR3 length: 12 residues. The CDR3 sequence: CASSLELNEQFF.

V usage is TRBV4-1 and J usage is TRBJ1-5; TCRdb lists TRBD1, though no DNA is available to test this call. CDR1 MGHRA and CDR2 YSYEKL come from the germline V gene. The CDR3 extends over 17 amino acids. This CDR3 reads CASSQKGQGFGNQPQHF.

CDR3 amino acids: CASSPRGTGGDYGYTF. V usage is TRBV18 and J usage is TRBJ1-2; the TCRdb D gene call, TRBD1, has no DNA to confirm it. This CDR3 has 16 residues. Germline assignment: CDR1 KGHSH and CDR2 LQKENI.

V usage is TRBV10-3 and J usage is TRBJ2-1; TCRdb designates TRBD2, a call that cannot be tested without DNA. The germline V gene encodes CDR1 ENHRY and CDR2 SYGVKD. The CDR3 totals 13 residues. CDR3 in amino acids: CAIGTSGLYEQFF.

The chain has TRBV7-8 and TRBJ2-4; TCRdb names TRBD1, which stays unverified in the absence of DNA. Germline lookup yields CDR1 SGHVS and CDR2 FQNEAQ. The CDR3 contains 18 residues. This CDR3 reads CASSLAPLGAIAKNIQYF.

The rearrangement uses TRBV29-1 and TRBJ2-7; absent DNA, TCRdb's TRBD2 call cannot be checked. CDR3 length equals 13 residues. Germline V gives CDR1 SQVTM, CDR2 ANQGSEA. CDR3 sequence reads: CSVAGRDAYEQYF.

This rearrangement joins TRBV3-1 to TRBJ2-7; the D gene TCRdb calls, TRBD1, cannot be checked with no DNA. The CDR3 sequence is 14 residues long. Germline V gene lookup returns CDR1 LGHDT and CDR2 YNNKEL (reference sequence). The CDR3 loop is CASSQVTGTDEQYF.

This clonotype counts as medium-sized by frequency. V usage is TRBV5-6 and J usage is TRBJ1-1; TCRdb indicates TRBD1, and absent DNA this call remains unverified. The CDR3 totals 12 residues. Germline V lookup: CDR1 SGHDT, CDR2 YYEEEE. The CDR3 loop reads CASSTGGTEAFF.

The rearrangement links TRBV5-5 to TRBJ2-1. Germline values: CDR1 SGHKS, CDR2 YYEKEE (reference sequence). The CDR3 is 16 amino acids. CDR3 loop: CASSPFTDGNYNEQFF.

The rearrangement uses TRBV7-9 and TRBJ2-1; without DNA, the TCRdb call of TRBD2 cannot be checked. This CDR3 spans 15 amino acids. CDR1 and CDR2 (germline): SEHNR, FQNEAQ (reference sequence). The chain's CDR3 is CASSATGPKINEQFF.

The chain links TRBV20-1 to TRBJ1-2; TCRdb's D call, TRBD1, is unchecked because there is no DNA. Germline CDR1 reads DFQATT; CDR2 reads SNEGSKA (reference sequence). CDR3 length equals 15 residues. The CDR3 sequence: CSALRTGGALGGYTF.

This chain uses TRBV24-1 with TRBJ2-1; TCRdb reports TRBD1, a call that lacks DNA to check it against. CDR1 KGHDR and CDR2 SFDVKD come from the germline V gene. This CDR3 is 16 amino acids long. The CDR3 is CATSDSTGQGYNEQFF.

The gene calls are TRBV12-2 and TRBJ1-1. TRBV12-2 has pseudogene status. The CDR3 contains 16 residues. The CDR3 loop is CASRSRRRPWNTEAFF.

The CDR3 protein is CASSIVGGYLTGELFF. This rearrangement joins TRBV19 to TRBJ2-2; TCRdb returns TRBD2, unconfirmable since there is no DNA. From germline, CDR1 is LNHDA and CDR2 SQIVND (reference sequence). CDR3 length equals 16 residues.